The sequence of this TCR beta chain was determined in a study of identical twins (dated by TCRdb to between 2015 and 2016). Regarding the study in general: The study deep-sequenced TCR alpha and beta repertoires from monozygotic twins, unrelated adults of various ages and cord blood to test whether fetal clonotypes persist. To rule out contamination, replicate twin experiments were performed at different times with different library preparation protocols.

From the cysteine through the phenylalanine, the CDR3 covers 13 amino acids. The kept DNA is CDR3 alone, 39 bases in frame from the first base. CDR1 DFQATT and CDR2 SNEGSKA are derived from the germline V gene (reference sequence). Unmatched junction bases come to 8, with V trimmed by 4 bases and J by 8 bases. Here is what the overall study found, with its caveats: Out-of-frame TCR alpha sequences shared between twins showed an excess of low generation-probability sequences compared with coincidental sharing between unrelated individuals. Invariant T cells such as MAIT and iNKT could partly confound zero-insertion analyses, although diverse VJ usage argued against such confounding for most clonotypes. Excess twin sharing in beta out-of-frame sequences was weaker because fewer shared sequences lowered the signal-to-noise ratio. Conclusions relied on cross-sectional statistical analysis, since the same donors could not be followed over many years. Fewer insertions were carried by abundant cord blood beta clonotypes; a weaker similar trend was observed in young adult naive repertoires, while no such trend was observed in memory repertoires. Recombination models systematically underestimated out-of-frame TCR alpha sharing in monozygotic twins but agreed with sharing between unrelated individuals.

The library relied on 5' RACE. Sequencing was carried out with an Illumina HiSeq 2000. Template switching introduced a universal primer binding site; the final cDNA contained a unique molecular identifier, enabling accurate counting of TCR cDNA molecules. First-strand cDNA for TCR alpha and beta chains was synthesized from specific primers in the conserved constant-segment region. To control for contamination, each cDNA library was double barcoded with a SMART-Mk sample barcode plus Illumina barcodes. TruSeq adapter sequences along with Illumina sample barcodes were introduced in two successive PCR steps. The Illumina HiSeq platform was used with custom primers to sequence TCR alpha and beta cDNA libraries. Per the authors' processing: MiGEC processed the raw reads to extract unique molecular identifiers, while MiXCR was used to determine the CDR3 positions. For each individual, recombination models were inferred using an EM algorithm with the repgenHMM and IGoR tools. Shared clonotype analysis was performed with the tcR package in R, normalizing sharing by the product of cloneset sizes. To study raw recombination free of thymic and clonal selection effects, out-of-frame nonproductive sequences were analyzed. TCRdb reworked the public reads: Q25 trimming with fastp, MiXCR clone assembly, productive beta chains retained. For every CDR3 protein sequence, its rows merge into one entry that carries the most common genes and DNA. TCRdb, not the original authors, processed these V and J calls. This sample is represented by approximately 240,000 distinct CDR3 sequences; around an eighth of them were singletons. The ten most abundant clones make up approximately 8.8% of the sample.

All donors were healthy Caucasians. Miltenyi CD45RO+ enrichment and human naive T-cell isolation kits were used to isolate memory (CD45RO+) and naive T cells from PBMC. This clonotype has just a few counts. This clone's antigen is unknown. Base quality data are lacking; no much larger clone is found one base away. This receptor was obtained from a woman between 18 and 29 years old in good health. The chain uses TRBV20-1 and TRBJ2-4, and TRBD1 aligns with 7 junction nucleotides. The sample was memory (CD45RO+) T cells sorted from blood. What this sample's cell subset or site label stands for: CD45RO+ enriched T cells. The nucleotide sequence reads as follows: TGCAGTGCTAACCCTGCGCAGGGGGACATTCAGTACTTC. Its protein reads: CSANPAQGDIQYF.